Following are 14 T cell receptor beta chains from one sample sequenced in a study of T cells in Graves' hyperthyroidism and ophthalmopathy. Using RNA transcripts as the source, TCR beta CDR3 regions were amplified. During a first-round RT-PCR of the TCR CDR3, the HTBI primer set was used. One entry per CDR3 protein, called by TCRdb with MiXCR from the multiplex PCR reads. The data hold approximately 410,000 distinct CDR3 sequences, with approximately 13% observed a single time. The sequenced sample consisted of blood. The receptors shown here come from a woman younger than 30 with Graves' hyperthyroidism.

The table lists this clonotype with a few counts. The chain employs TRBV7-3 and TRBJ2-3; 7 bases are shared with TRBD2. CDR3 length: 16 amino acids. The germline V gene encodes CDR1 SGHTA and CDR2 FQGTGA. J lost 6 bases, V lost 1 base, and 10 bases had no gene match. In DNA, the CDR3 is TGTGCCAGCAGCTTAATGGGTAGCGGGCCCGCGGATACGCAGTATTTT. As protein: CASSLMGSGPADTQYF.

This clonotype showed up just a few times. V gene TRBV3-1 combines with J gene TRBJ2-1; possibly TRBD2 for D (6 bases). This CDR3 has 17 residues. CDR1 LGHDT and CDR2 YNNKEL come from the germline V gene (reference sequence). V dropped 5 bases and J dropped 3 bases, with 20 bases sitting between them. CDR3 sequence (DNA): TGTGCCAGCAGCTCCAACCGGGAGCGAGGAGACTACAATGAGCAGTTCTTC. Encoded protein: CASSSNRERGDYNEQFF.

A few counts support this clonotype. A much larger clone sits a single nucleotide away, making a read error possible. The J gene is TRBJ2-7, the V gene TRBV5-1, with 8 bases that match TRBD2. The CDR3 covers 14 residues. Germline CDR1 reads SGHRS; CDR2 reads YFSETQ. The CDR3 protein is CASSREGQSYGQYF. The CDR3 coding sequence is TGCGCCAGCAGCCGGGAGGGACAATCCTACGGGCAGTACTTC.

This clonotype was detected a few times. The V and J genes are TRBV19 and TRBJ2-3, with a weak D call TRBD2 (5 bases). Trimming cost V 5 bases and J 3 bases, with 12 bases left between them. The germline V gene has CDR1 LNHDA and CDR2 SQIVND (reference sequence). The CDR3 consists of 14 residues. Written as DNA, the CDR3 is TGTGCCAGTAGTCTCCGACCGGGGACAGATACGCAGTATTTT. It codes for CASSLRPGTDTQYF. Supplemented by reference TRBV19 and TRBJ2-3, the full variable domain reads DGGITQSPKYLFRKEGQNVTLSCEQNLNHDAMYWYRQDPGQGLRLIYYSQIVNDFQKGDIAEGYSVSREKKESFPLTVTSAQKNPTAFYLCASSLRPGTDTQYFGPGTRLTVL.

The sample holds many counts of this clonotype. The chain uses TRBV28 and TRBJ2-7; D may be TRBD1 (6 bases). The V end lost 3 bases, the J end lost 3 bases, and 12 bases lay between the germline ends. CDR1 MDHEN and CDR2 SYDVKM come from the germline V gene. The CDR3 spans 14 residues. Here the CDR3 DNA reads TGTGCCAGCAGTTTGTCCAGGACAGTCTACGAGCAGTACTTC. It codes for CASSLSRTVYEQYF.

V and J are TRBV19 and TRBJ2-1, with unresolved D. Looked up from germline, CDR1 is LNHDA and CDR2 is SQIVND (reference sequence). V lost 8 bases and J lost 0, with 8 bases in between. The CDR3 has 13 amino acids. The CDR3 nucleotides read TGTGCCAGTCTCGACTCCTCCTACAATGAGCAGTTCTTC. Its translation: CASLDSSYNEQFF.

Notes on this clonotype: At one of its ends the junction is not consistent with the germline gene, which may arise from a read error. V gene TRBV18 combines with J gene TRBJ1-2; D uncertain. The CDR3 runs 16 residues. CDR1 and CDR2 (germline): KGHSH, LQKENI. The CDR3, as DNA: TGTGCCAGCCCACCACTGGACGGCCTGGTTCCAAATGGCTACACCTTC. Translated, it gives CASPPLDGLVPNGYTF.

This rearrangement joins TRBV7-9 to TRBJ1-2, with 8 bases matching TRBD1. The CDR3 runs to 14 residues. Losses at the gene ends were 6 bases for V and 3 bases for J; bases not matched to a gene: 6. CDR1 and CDR2 (germline): SEHNR, FQNEAQ (reference sequence). The CDR3 sequence is CASSQGQGHYGYTF. The CDR3 nucleotides read TGTGCCAGCAGTCAAGGACAGGGTCACTATGGCTACACCTTC. The full variable domain, with the rest looked up from reference TRBV7-9 and TRBJ1-2, is DTGVSQNPRHKITKRGQNVTFRCDPISEHNRLYWYRQTLGQGPEFLTYFQNEAQLEKSRLLSDRFSAERPKGSFSTLEIQRTEQGDSAMYLCASSQGQGHYGYTFGSGTRLTVV.

This clonotype has a count of ten or more. This rearrangement joins TRBV2 to TRBJ2-3; TRBD2 agrees at 13 bases. Germline lookup yields CDR1 SNHLY and CDR2 FYNNEI. The length of the CDR3 is 17 residues. After removal of 4 bases from V and 5 bases from J, the junction contained 9 bases not matched to a gene. This CDR3 is CASSASGLAGAVDTQYF. The CDR3 coding sequence is TGTGCCAGCAGTGCTTCCGGACTAGCGGGAGCCGTAGATACGCAGTATTTT.

In this sample, this clonotype turned up many times. The chain joins TRBV2 to TRBJ1-5; 10 bases fit TRBD1. After removal of 6 bases from V and 5 bases from J, the junction contained 7 bases not matched to a gene. The CDR3 covers 15 residues. Germline CDR1 reads SNHLY; CDR2 reads FYNNEI. The CDR3 loop is CASRRDRGEHQPQHF. CDR3 DNA sequence: TGTGCCAGCAGGAGGGACAGGGGCGAACATCAGCCCCAGCATTTT.

This chain uses TRBV12-5 with TRBJ1-2; 9 bases fit TRBD1. CDR1 LGHNT and CDR2 FRNRAP come from the germline V gene. The CDR3 has 17 residues. V was pared by 5 bases and J by 5 bases, with 15 bases of the junction left unmatched. CDR3: CASGPQPNTDRGYGYTF. As DNA, the CDR3 is TGTGCTAGTGGTCCGCAACCTAATACTGACAGGGGGTATGGCTACACCTTC.

This clonotype was seen a handful of times. The V and J genes are TRBV30 and TRBJ2-7, with D perhaps matching TRBD1 (5 bases). The CDR3 contains 15 residues. In germline, CDR1 is GTSNPN, CDR2 SVGIG (reference sequence). V dropped 0 bases and J dropped 0 bases, with 12 bases sitting between them. CDR3 region: CAWSVALGVSYEQYF. Here the CDR3 DNA reads TGTGCCTGGAGTGTCGCTCTAGGGGTCTCCTACGAGCAGTACTTC.

Concerning this clonotype itself: A much bigger clone sits one base away, suggesting this may be a read error. The chain uses TRBV14 and TRBJ2-7; no clear D. The J call may not be correct, given that the DNA end is closer to TRBJ2-1. This CDR3 is built from 14 residues. Germline CDR1 and CDR2: SGHDN and FVKESK. In nucleotides, the CDR3 is TGTGCCAGCAGCCAAGATCTCGAAAGCTACGAGCAGTTCTTC. It encodes CASSQDLESYEQFF.

This clonotype has more than one count but fewer than ten. The chain couples TRBV6-1 to TRBJ1-2; D gene uncertain. V was trimmed by 3 bases and J by 0 bases, leaving 14 bases between them. The CDR3 consists of 16 residues. Germline V gene lookup returns CDR1 MNHNS and CDR2 SASEGT. CDR3 coding DNA: TGTGCCAGCAGTGACGATGCTCGAGTGCCTAACTATGGCTACACCTTC. It is translated as CASSDDARVPNYGYTF.